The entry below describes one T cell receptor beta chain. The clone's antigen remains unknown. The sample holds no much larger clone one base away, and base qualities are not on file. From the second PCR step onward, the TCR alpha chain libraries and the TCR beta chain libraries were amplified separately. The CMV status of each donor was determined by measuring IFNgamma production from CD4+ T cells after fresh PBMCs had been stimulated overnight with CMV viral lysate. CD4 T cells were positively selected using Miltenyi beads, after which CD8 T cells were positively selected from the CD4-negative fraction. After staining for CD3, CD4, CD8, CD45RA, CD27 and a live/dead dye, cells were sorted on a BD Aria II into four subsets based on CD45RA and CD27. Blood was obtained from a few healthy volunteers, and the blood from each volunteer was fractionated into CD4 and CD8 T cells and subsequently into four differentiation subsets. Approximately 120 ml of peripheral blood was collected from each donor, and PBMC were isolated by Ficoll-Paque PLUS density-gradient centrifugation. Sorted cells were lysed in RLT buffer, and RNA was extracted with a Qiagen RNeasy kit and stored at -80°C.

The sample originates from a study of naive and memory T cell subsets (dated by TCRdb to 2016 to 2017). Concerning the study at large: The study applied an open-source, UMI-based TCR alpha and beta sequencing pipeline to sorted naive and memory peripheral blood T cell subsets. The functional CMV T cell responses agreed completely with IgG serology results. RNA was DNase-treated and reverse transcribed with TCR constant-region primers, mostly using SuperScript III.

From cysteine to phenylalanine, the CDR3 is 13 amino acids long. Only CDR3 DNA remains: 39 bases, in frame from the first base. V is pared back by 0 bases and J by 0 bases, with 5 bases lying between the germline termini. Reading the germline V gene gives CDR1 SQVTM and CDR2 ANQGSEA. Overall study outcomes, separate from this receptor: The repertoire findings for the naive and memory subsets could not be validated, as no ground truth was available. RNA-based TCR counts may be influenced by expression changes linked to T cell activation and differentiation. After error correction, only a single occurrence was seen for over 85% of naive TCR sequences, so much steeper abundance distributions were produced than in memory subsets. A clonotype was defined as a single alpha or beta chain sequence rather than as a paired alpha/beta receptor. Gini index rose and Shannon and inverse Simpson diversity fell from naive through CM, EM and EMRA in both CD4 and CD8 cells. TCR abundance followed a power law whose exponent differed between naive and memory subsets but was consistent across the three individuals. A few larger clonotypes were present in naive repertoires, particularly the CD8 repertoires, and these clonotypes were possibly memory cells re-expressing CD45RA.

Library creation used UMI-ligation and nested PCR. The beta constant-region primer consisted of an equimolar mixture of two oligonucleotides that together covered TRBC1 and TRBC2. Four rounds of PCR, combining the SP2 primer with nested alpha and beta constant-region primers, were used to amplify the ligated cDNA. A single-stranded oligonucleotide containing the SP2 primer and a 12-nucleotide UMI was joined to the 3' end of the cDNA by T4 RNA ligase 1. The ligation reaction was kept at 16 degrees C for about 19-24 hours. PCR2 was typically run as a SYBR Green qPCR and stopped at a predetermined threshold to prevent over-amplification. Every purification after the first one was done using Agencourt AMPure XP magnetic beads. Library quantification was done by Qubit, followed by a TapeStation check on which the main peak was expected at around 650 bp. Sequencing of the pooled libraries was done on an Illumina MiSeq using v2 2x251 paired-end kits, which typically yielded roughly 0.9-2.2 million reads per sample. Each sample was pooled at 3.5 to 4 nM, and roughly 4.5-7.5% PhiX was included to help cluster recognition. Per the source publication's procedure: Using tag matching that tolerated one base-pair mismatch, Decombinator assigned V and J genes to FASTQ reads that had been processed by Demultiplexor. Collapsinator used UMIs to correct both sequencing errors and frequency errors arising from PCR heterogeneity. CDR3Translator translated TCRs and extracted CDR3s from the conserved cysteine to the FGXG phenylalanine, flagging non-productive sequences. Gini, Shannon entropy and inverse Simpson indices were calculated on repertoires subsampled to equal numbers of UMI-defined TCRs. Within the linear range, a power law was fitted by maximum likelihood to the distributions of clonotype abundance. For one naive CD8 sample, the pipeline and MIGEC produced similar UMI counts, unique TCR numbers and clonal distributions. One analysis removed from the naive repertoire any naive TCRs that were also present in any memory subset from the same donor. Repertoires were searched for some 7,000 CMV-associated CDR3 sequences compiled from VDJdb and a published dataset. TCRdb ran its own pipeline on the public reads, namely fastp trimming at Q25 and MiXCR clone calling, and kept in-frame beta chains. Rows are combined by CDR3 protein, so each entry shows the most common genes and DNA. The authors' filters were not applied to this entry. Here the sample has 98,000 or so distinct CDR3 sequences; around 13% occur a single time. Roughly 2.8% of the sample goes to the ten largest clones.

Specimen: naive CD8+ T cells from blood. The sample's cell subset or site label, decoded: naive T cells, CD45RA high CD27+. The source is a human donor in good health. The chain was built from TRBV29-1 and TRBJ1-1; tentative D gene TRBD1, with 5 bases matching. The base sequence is TGCAGCGTTGAAGACAGGGTGAACACTGAAGCTTTCTTT. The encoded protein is CSVEDRVNTEAFF. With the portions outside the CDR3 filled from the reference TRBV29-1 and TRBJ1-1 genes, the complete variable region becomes SAVISQKPSRDICQRGTSLTIQCQVDSQVTMMFWYRQQPGQSLTLIATANQGSEATYESGFVIDKFPISRPNLTFSTLTVSNMSPEDSSIYLCSVEDRVNTEAFFGQGTRLTVV.